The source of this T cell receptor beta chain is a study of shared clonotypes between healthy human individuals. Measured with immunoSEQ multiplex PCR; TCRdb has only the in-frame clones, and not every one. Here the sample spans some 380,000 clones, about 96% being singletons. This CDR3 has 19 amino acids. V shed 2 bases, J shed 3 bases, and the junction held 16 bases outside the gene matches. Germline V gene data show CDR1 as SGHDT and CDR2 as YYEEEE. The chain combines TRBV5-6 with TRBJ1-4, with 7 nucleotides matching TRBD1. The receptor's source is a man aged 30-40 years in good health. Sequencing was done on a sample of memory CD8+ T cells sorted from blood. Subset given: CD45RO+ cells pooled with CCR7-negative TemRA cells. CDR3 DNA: TGTGCCAGCAGCTTATCCACAGGGGAGCTATGGGGGGCTAATGAAAAACTGTTTTTT. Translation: CASSLSTGELWGANEKLFF.